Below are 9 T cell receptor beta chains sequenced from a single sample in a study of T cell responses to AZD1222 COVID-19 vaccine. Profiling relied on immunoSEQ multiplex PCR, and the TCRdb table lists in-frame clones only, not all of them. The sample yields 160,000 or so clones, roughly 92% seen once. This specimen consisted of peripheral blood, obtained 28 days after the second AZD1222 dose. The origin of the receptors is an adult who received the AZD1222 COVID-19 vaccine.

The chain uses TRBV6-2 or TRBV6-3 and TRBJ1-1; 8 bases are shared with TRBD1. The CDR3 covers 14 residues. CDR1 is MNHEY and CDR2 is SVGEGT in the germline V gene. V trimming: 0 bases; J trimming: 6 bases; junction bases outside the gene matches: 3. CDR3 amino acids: CASSYSDRGPEAFF. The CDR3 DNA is TGTGCCAGCAGTTACTCCGACAGGGGCCCTGAAGCTTTCTTT.

DNA of the CDR3: TGTGCCAGCAGTTACGGGGTTAGCCCTCAGTACTTC. Translated, it gives CASSYGVSPQYF. The genes are TRBV6-2 or TRBV6-3 and TRBJ2-4; no definite D call. Between the trimmed V and J ends, which lost 2 bases and 12 bases, there was a span of 11 bases. Per germline, CDR1 MNHEY and CDR2 SVGEGT. The CDR3 length is 12 residues.

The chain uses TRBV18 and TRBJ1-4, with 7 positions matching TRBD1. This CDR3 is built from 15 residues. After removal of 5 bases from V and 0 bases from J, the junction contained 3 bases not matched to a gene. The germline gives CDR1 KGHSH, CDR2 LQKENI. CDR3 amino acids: CASSATGATNEKLFF. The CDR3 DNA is TGTGCCAGCTCAGCAACAGGGGCAACTAATGAAAAACTGTTTTTT.

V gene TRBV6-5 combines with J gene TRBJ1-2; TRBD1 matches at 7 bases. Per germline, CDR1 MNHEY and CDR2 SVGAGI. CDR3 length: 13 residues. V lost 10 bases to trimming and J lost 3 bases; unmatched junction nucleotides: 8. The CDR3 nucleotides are TGTGCCACTTTCAGGGGGGGCTACTATGGCTACACCTTC. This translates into CATFRGGYYGYTF.

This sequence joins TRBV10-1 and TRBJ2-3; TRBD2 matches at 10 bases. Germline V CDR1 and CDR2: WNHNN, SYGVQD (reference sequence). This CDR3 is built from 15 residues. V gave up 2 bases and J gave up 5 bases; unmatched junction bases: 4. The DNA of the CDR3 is TGCGCCAGCAGTGAGGGAGCGGGAGGGATAGATACGCAGTATTTT. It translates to CASSEGAGGIDTQYF.

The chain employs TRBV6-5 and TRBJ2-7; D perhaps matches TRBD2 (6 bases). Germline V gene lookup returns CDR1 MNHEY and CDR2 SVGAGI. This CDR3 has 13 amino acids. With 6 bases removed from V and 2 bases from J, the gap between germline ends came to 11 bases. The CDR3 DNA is TGTGCCAGCAGACCCACGGGGGCCTACGAGCAGTACTTC. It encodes CASRPTGAYEQYF.

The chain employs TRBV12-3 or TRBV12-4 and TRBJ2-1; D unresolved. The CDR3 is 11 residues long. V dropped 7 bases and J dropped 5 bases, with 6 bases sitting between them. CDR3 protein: CASTLNNEQFF. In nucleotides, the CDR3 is TGTGCCAGCACCCTGAACAATGAGCAGTTCTTC.

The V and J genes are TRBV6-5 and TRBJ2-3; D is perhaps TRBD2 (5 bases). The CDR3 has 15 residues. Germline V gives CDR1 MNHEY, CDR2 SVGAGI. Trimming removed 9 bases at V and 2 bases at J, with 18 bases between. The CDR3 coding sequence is TGTGCCAGAGCCTCTTGGCGGGTGCTCACAGATACGCAGTATTTT. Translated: CARASWRVLTDTQYF.

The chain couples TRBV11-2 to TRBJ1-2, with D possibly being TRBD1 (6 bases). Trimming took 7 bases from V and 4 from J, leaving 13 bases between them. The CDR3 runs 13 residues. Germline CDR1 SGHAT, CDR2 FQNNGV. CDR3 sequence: CASTHSDSYGYTF. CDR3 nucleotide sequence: TGTGCCAGCACCCACTCGGACAGCTATGGCTACACCTTC.